The 7 T cell receptor beta chains reported below all come from one sample, sequenced in a study of shared clonotypes between healthy human individuals. Assay used: immunoSEQ multiplex PCR; TCRdb lists only in-frame clones, some missing. The data hold about 1.1 million clones, with around 82% observed a single time. Material: memory CD4+ T cells from PBMCs. Described subset: CD45RA-negative fraction. The receptors derive from a man aged 18 to 29 in good health. Some clones in this sample may be carry-over from other donors' samples.

This chain uses TRBV30 with TRBJ2-2; 8 positions match TRBD1. V gave up 7 bases and J gave up 5 bases; unmatched junction bases: 0. Germline values: CDR1 GTSNPN, CDR2 SVGIG (reference sequence). The CDR3 spans 11 residues. The CDR3 region is CAYRGTGELFF. The CDR3 bases are TGTGCCTACAGGGGGACCGGGGAGCTGTTTTTT.

V gene TRBV19 combines with J gene TRBJ2-1; 9 bases align to TRBD1. In germline, CDR1 is LNHDA, CDR2 SQIVND (reference sequence). The CDR3 spans 16 residues. V shed 3 bases, J shed 7 bases, and the junction held 10 bases outside the gene matches. Here the CDR3 DNA reads TGTGCCAGTAGTATTCGAATTGGGACAGGGACGAATGAGCAGTTCTTC. This translates into CASSIRIGTGTNEQFF.

The chain couples TRBV19 to TRBJ1-1; 7 bases fit TRBD1. Germline CDR1 is LNHDA and CDR2 is SQIVND (reference sequence). This CDR3 comprises 15 residues. The V gene end was trimmed by 6 bases and the J gene end by 6 bases; junction bases not matched to a gene: 13. In nucleotides, the CDR3 is TGTGCCAGTAGACGACAGGGTCAAGTAAGGGCTGAAGCTTTCTTT. Translating it yields CASRRQGQVRAEAFF.

As concerns this clone: A much larger clone sits a single nucleotide away, making a read error possible. In DNA, the CDR3 is TGTGCCAGCAGCTTAGGGACTAGCGGGAACAATGAGCAGTTCTTC. It codes for CASSLGTSGNNEQFF. The rearrangement links TRBV11-3 to TRBJ2-1; 12 bases match TRBD2. V trimming: 1 base; J trimming: 5 bases; junction bases outside the gene matches: 0. The CDR3 totals 15 residues. In germline, CDR1 is SGHNT, CDR2 YENEEA.

The chain carries TRBV7-8 and TRBJ2-5; D is undetermined. Judging by the DNA end, TRBJ2-7 fits better; the J call may be wrong. This CDR3 contains 13 residues. Per the germline V gene, CDR1 is SGHVS and CDR2 is FQNEAQ. The CDR3 reads CASSPQRDYEQYF. DNA of the CDR3: TGTGCCAGCAGCCCCCAAAGGGATTACGAGCAGTACTTC.

The gene calls are TRBV15 and TRBJ2-1, with D hard to call. Germline CDR1 LNHNV, CDR2 YYDKDF (reference sequence). This CDR3 is 14 amino acids long. V lost 5 bases and J lost 2, with 10 bases in between. CDR3 coding DNA: TGTGCCACCAGCCCTAGTCCGGCCTACAATGAGCAGTTCTTC. Its protein product is CATSPSPAYNEQFF.

With regard to this clone: The same CDR3 also results from other DNA sequences found in this sample. This chain links TRBV28 with TRBJ1-5; no definite D call. V dropped 7 bases and J dropped 0 bases, with 4 bases sitting between them. CDR3 size: 12 residues. Per germline, CDR1 MDHEN and CDR2 SYDVKM. The CDR3 coding sequence is TGTGCCAGCACCTCTAGCAATCAGCCCCAGCATTTT. It codes for CASTSSNQPQHF.